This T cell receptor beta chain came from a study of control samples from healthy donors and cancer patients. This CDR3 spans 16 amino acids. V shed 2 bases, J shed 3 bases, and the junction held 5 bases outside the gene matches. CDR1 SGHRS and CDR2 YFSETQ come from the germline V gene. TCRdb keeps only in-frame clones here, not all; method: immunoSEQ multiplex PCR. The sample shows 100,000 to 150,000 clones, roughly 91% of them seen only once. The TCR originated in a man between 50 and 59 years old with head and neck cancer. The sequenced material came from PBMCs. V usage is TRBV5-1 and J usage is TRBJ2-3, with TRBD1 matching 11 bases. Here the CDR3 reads CASSFLGQGATDTQYF. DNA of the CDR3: TGCGCCAGCAGCTTCTTAGGACAGGGGGCAACAGATACGCAGTATTTT.